Detailed here is one T cell receptor beta chain. The DNA ends 3 residues before the CDR3 does, and the rest of the CDR3 is filled in from the germline J gene. This entry is derived from a study of T cells in women clearing cervical HPV infection. Overall study context: HLA type stays a possible confounder, typing being limited.

The table came from immunoSEQ multiplex PCR; TCRdb's copy has only in-frame clones and leaves some out. This table holds tens of thousands of clones. This CDR3 contains 12 residues. Germline V gives CDR1 DFQATT, CDR2 SNEGSKA (reference sequence). The chain recombines TRBV20-1 with TRBJ1-2, with D tentatively TRBD1 (6 bases). The source of this sequence is a woman between 18 and 70 years old with a cervical HPV16 infection that either progressed to CIN3+ or cleared (not recorded which). The sequenced material came from blood buffy coat. Incomplete CDR3 DNA: TGCAGTGCTAGAGCAACAGGGTTCGGC. Its protein is CSARATGFG. The entire CDR3 protein reads CSARATGFGYTF.